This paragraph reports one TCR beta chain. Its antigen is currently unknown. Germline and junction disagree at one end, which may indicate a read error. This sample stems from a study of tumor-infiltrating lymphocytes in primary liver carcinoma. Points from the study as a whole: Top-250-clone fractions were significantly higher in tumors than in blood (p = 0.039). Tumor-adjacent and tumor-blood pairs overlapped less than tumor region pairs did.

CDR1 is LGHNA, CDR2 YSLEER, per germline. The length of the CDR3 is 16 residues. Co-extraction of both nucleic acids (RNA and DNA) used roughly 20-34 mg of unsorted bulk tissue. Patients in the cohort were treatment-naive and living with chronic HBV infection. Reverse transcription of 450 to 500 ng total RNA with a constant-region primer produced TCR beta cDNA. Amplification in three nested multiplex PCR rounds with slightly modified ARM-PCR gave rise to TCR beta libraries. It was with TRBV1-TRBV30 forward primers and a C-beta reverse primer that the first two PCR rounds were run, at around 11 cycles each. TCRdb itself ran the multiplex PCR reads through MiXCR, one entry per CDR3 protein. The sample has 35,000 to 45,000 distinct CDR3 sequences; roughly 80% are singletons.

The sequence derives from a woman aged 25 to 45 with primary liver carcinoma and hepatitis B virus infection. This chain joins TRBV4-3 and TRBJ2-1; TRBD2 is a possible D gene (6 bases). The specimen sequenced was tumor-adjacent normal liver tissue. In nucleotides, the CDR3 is TGCTCCAGTAGCCAAGACGCGGGAAGCTCCTACAATGAGCAGTCCTTC. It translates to CSSSQDAGSSYNEQSF.